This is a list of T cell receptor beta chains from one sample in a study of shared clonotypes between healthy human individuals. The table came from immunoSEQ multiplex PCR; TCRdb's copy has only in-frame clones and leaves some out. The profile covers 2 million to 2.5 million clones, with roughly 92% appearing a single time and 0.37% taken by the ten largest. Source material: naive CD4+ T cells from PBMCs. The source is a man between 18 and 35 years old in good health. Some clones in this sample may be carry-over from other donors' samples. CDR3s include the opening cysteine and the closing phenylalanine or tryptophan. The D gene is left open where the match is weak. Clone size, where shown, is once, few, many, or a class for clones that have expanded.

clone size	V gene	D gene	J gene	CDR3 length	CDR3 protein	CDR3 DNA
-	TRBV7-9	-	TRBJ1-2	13	CASSYRNEYGYTF	TGTGCCAGCAGCTATCGGAACGAGTATGGCTACACCTTC
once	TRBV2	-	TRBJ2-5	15	CASSGERGVGETQYF	TGTGCCAGCAGTGGAGAGAGAGGGGTAGGGGAGACCCAGTACTTC
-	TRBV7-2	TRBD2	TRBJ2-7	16	CASSLDLAATTYEQYF	TGTGCCAGCAGCTTAGATCTAGCGGCGACGACCTACGAGCAGTACTTC
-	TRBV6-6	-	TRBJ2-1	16	CASSYPPRAGSGEQFF	TGTGCCAGCAGTTATCCCCCCCGTGCAGGGAGTGGGGAGCAGTTCTTC
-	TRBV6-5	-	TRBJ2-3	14	CASSYDRLTDTQYF	TGTGCCAGCAGTTACGACAGACTCACAGATACGCAGTATTTT
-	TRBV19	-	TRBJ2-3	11	CATGFPDTQYF	TGTGCCACAGGGTTCCCAGATACGCAGTATTTT
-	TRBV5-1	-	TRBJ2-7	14	CASSRDTRAYEQYF	TGCGCCAGCAGCCGGGACACCCGAGCCTACGAGCAGTACTTC
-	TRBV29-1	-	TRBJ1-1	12	CSVDYSNTEAFF	TGCAGCGTAGACTACTCGAACACTGAAGCTTTCTTT
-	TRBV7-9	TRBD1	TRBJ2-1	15	CASSPGDRGDYEQFF	TGTGCCAGCAGCCCGGGGGACAGGGGGGATTATGAGCAGTTCTTC
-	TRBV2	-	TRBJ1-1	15	CASSEETGGTTEAFF	TGTGCCAGCAGTGAAGAGACGGGGGGGACCACTGAAGCTTTCTTT
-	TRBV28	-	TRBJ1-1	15	CASSLMGPGYTEAFF	TGTGCCAGCAGTTTGATGGGCCCCGGGTACACTGAAGCTTTCTTT
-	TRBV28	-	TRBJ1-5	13	CASSLLWAQPQHF	TGTGCCAGCAGTTTATTGTGGGCTCAGCCCCAGCATTTT
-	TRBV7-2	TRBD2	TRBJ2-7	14	CASSWGLDSYEQYF	TGTGCCAGCAGCTGGGGACTAGACTCCTACGAGCAGTACTTC
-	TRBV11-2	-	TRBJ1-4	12	CASSLANEKLFF	TGTGCCAGCAGCTTAGCGAATGAAAAACTGTTTTTT
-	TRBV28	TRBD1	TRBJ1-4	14	CASSSGGSAEKLFF	TGTGCCAGCAGTTCAGGGGGCTCGGCTGAAAAACTGTTTTTT
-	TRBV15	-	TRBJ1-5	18	CATSRDLGRGYSNQPQHF	TGTGCCACCAGCAGAGATCTAGGGCGGGGGTATAGCAATCAGCCCCAGCATTTT
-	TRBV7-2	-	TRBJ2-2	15	CASSPRRDSTGELFF	TGTGCCAGCAGCCCTCGACGCGACTCCACCGGGGAGCTGTTTTTT
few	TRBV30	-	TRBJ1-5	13	CAWSVRSGQPQHF	TGTGCCTGGAGTGTACGGTCCGGCCAGCCCCAGCATTTT
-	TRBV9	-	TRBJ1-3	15	CASSPQADSGNTIYF	TGTGCCAGCAGCCCACAGGCTGACTCTGGAAACACCATATATTTT
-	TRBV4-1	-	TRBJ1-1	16	CASSQRERTENTEAFF	TGCGCCAGCAGCCAGAGAGAGAGGACAGAAAACACTGAAGCTTTCTTT
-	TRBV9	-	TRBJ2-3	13	CASSAGSTDTQYF	TGTGCCAGCAGCGCTGGTAGCACAGATACGCAGTATTTT
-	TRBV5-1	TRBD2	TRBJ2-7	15	CASSLGLAGNYEQYF	TGCGCCAGCAGCTTGGGACTAGCGGGAAACTACGAGCAGTACTTC
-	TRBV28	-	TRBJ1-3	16	CASSYHSDYSGNTIYF	TGTGCCAGCAGTTATCACAGTGACTACTCTGGAAACACCATATATTTT
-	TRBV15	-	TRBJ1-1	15	CATSREAGGVTEAFF	TGTGCCACCAGCAGGGAAGCGGGGGGCGTGACTGAAGCTTTCTTT
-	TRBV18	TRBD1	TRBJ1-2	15	CASSPGQAQASIYTF	TGTGCCAGCTCACCGGGACAGGCACAAGCATCCATCTACACCTTC
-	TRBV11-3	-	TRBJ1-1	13	CASSLMGASEAFF	TGTGCCAGCAGCTTAATGGGGGCGTCTGAAGCTTTCTTT
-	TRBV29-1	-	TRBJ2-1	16	CSVEGGARSSYNEQFF	TGCAGCGTTGAAGGGGGGGCCAGAAGCTCCTACAATGAGCAGTTCTTC
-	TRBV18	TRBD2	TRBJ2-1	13	CASSPRRESEQFF	TGTGCCAGCTCACCTCGGCGGGAGAGCGAGCAGTTCTTC
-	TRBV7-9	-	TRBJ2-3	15	CASSLGWSPGIRQYF	TGTGCCAGCAGCTTAGGGTGGTCCCCTGGAATTAGGCAGTATTTT
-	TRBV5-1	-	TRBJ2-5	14	CASSSGTDGDTQYF	TGCGCCAGCAGCTCTGGGACCGACGGGGATACCCAGTACTTC
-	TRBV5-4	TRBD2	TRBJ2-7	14	CASSSVAGGGEQYF	TGTGCCAGCAGCTCGGTAGCGGGAGGTGGGGAGCAGTACTTC
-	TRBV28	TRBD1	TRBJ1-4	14	CASSSTGTNEKLFF	TGTGCCAGCAGTTCGACAGGGACTAATGAAAAACTGTTTTTT